Each of the 12 T cell receptor beta chains below was sequenced from the same sample in a study of Ad26.COV2.S vaccination and SARS-CoV-2 variants. Method: immunoSEQ multiplex PCR; TCRdb's copy keeps in-frame clones and lacks some. The sample comprises about 350,000 clones, about 85% of which are singletons, and approximately 3.5% rests with the top ten. Treatment given: around 19 received Ad26.COV2.S at low or high dose, single or two shots; several received placebo; per-sample allocation not given. It was on day 63 after the first vaccine or placebo injection that samples were taken. The sequenced sample was peripheral blood, obtained in a trial of Ad26.COV2.S vaccine versus placebo. These receptors originate from a person between 18 and 65 years old who received the Ad26.COV2.S COVID-19 vaccine or a placebo.

This clone was observed many times. The chain couples TRBV2 to TRBJ2-7, with 12 bases aligning to TRBD1. From germline, CDR1 is SNHLY and CDR2 FYNNEI. V was clipped by 7 bases and J by 2 bases; unmatched bases: 15. The CDR3 covers 18 residues. CDR3 DNA sequence: TGTGCCAGCATGGAGTCCGGGACAGGGGGCGGGCCCACCTACGAGCAGTACTTC. Residues: CASMESGTGGGPTYEQYF.

The chain is built from TRBV5-1 and TRBJ2-5, with D perhaps TRBD1 or TRBD2 (6 bases each). The CDR3 is 16 amino acids. CDR1 and CDR2 (germline): SGHRS, YFSETQ. Trimming took off 0 bases at V and 0 bases at J, with 12 bases between the two ends. In DNA, the CDR3 is TGCGCCAGCAGCTTGGGAGGGGGGTTGTACCAAGAGACCCAGTACTTC. It specifies CASSLGGGLYQETQYF.

This clone is a singleton in its sample. The chain links TRBV5-1 to TRBJ2-2; D gene uncertain. The CDR3 loop spans 13 amino acids. Germline V gene data show CDR1 as SGHRS and CDR2 as YFSETQ. The V gene lost 4 bases and the J gene lost 7 bases, with 11 bases spanning the gap. The CDR3 bases are TGCGCCAGCAGCCAATCACCGGGCGGGGAGCTGTTTTTT. Its protein is CASSQSPGGELFF.

This sequence joins TRBV5-1 and TRBJ1-1; perhaps TRBD1 as D (5 bases). This CDR3 spans 17 amino acids. Trimming removed 0 bases from V and 0 bases from J, with 15 bases in between. CDR1 and CDR2 from the germline V gene are SGHRS and YFSETQ. The CDR3 sequence: CASSLAGIGRMNTEAFF. In nucleotides, the CDR3 is TGCGCCAGCAGCTTGGCAGGGATCGGACGGATGAACACTGAAGCTTTCTTT.

V and J are TRBV5-8 and TRBJ1-1; D possibly corresponds to TRBD1 (5 bases). The CDR3 is 16 residues long. From germline, CDR1 is SGHTS and CDR2 YDEGEE. V lost 1 base and J lost 0, with 13 bases in between. The CDR3 is CASSLNQGPMNTEAFF. The CDR3 DNA reads as TGTGCCAGCAGCTTGAACCAGGGTCCCATGAACACTGAAGCTTTCTTT.

V and J are TRBV10-1 and TRBJ2-3; 11 bases are shared with TRBD2. Germline CDR1 is WNHNN and CDR2 is SYGVQD (reference sequence). The CDR3 loop spans 15 amino acids. V lost 2 bases and J lost 6; bases outside the gene matches: 4. Here the CDR3 reads CASSERLAGLDTQYF. The CDR3 nucleotides read TGCGCCAGCAGTGAGAGACTAGCGGGACTTGATACGCAGTATTTT.

This sequence joins TRBV7-8 and TRBJ1-5; tentatively, D is TRBD1 (5 bases). The V gene's germline CDR1 is SGHVS and CDR2 FQNEAQ. V lost 5 bases and J 7 bases, leaving 18 bases between the germline ends. This CDR3 spans 15 amino acids. CDR3: CASSPGTATSQPQHF. CDR3 sequence (DNA): TGTGCCAGCAGCCCCGGGACTGCCACGTCCCAGCCCCAGCATTTT.

The chain is built from TRBV4-1 and TRBJ2-1, with 11 nucleotides matching TRBD2. The CDR3 consists of 16 residues. CDR1 is MGHRA, CDR2 YSYEKL, per germline. V gave up 0 bases and J gave up 6 bases; unmatched junction bases: 4. The CDR3 DNA follows: TGCGCCAGCAGCCAAGATGCTAGCGGGGGGATCAATGAGCAGTTCTTC. Amino acids: CASSQDASGGINEQFF.

This sequence joins TRBV7-8 and TRBJ1-1, with 7 nucleotides matching TRBD1. CDR1 and CDR2 from the germline V gene are SGHVS and FQNEAQ. The CDR3 covers 14 residues. V lost 7 bases to trimming and J lost 2 bases; unmatched junction nucleotides: 7. This chain's CDR3 is CASNSDRSNTEAFF. The CDR3 DNA reads TGTGCCAGCAACTCGGACAGGTCTAACACTGAAGCTTTCTTT.

The V call is TRBV3-1 (or the pseudogene TRBV3-2), the J call TRBJ2-3; 7 nucleotides agree with TRBD1. J lost 9 bases, V lost 6 bases, and 12 bases had no gene match. This CDR3 contains 14 residues. CDR1 LGHDT and CDR2 YNNKEL come from the germline V gene (reference sequence). The DNA of the CDR3 is TGTGCCAGCAGAAACAGGGGCCTCCCTGAGACGCAGTATTTT. Its protein product is CASRNRGLPETQYF.

The chain couples TRBV18 to TRBJ2-6; D is perhaps TRBD2 (5 bases). CDR1 and CDR2 from the germline V gene are KGHSH and LQKENI. V dropped 3 bases and J dropped 0 bases, with 12 bases sitting between them. This CDR3 has 17 amino acids. The CDR3 DNA is TGTGCCAGCTCACCCGGGATTTGGGGCTCTGGGGCCAACGTCCTGACTTTC. Its translation is CASSPGIWGSGANVLTF.

The rearrangement joins TRBV27 to TRBJ2-5; D may match TRBD1 or TRBD2 (6 bases each). Per germline, CDR1 MNHEY and CDR2 SMNVEV (reference sequence). Trimming took off 3 bases at V and 6 bases at J, with 14 bases between the two ends. The CDR3 is made up of 14 amino acids. The CDR3 DNA reads TGTGCCAGCAGTTTGAGGGGGGCCGTAAAGACCCAGTACTTC. Amino acids: CASSLRGAVKTQYF.